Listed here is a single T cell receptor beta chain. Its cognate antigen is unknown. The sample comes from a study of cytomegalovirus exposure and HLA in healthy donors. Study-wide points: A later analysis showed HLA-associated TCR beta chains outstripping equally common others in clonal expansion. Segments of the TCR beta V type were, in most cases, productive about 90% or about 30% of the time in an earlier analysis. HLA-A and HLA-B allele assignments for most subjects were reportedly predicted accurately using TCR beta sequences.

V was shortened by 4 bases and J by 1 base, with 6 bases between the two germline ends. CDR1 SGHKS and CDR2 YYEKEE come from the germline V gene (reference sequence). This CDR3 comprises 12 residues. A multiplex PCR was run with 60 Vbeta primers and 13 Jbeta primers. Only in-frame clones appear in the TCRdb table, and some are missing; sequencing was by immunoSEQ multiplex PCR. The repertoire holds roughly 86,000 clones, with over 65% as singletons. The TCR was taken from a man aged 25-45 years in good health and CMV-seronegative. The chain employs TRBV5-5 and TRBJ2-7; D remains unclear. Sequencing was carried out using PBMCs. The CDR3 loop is CASSQDSYEQYF. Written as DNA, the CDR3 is TGTGCCAGCAGCCAGGATTCCTACGAGCAGTACTTC.